This T cell receptor (beta chain) was recorded in a study of T-cell reconstitution after alpha-beta-depleted transplantation in children. Whole-study findings and limits: A year post-transplant, T-cell counts and diversity derived mostly from newly produced T cells. Alpha-beta T cells present about two months after transplant were reported to originate from several hundred expanded graft clones.

Germline V CDR1 and CDR2: ENHRY, SYGVKD. The CDR3 loop spans 13 amino acids. V was pared by 3 bases and J by 2 bases, with 7 bases between. Unique molecular identifiers were used in preparing the TCRbeta library. TCRdb re-analysed the PCR reads in MiXCR, keeping a single row per CDR3 protein. Of 95,000 to 150,000 distinct CDR3 sequences in the sample, 23% are singletons; the top ten hold roughly a tenth. With respect to this clonotype: Its antigen is not known.

The J gene is TRBJ2-5, the V gene TRBV10-3; D is perhaps TRBD1 (6 bases). Material: PBMCs, mostly from graft donor cells, obtained 180 days after TCRalphabeta/CD19-depleted stem cell transplant. The source is a male patient aged 2 to 10 who had a stem cell transplant for chronic granulomatous disease, so the T cells may come from the graft donor. In DNA form, the CDR3 reads TGTGCCATCAGTGAACAGGGACAAGAGACCCAGTACTTC. The encoded protein is CAISEQGQETQYF.